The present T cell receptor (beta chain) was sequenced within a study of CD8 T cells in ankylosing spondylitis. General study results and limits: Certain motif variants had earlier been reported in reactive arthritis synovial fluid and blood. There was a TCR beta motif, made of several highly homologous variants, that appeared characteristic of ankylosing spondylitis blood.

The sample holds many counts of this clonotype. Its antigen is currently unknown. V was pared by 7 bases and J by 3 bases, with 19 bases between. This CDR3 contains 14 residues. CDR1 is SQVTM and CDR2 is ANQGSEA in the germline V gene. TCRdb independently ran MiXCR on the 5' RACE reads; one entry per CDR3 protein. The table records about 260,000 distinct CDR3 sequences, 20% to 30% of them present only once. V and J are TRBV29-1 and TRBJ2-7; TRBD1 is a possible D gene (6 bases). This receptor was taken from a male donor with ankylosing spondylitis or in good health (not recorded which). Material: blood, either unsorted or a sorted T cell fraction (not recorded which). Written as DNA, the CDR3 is TGCAGCGCCCAAAGGACGGGACACCTCTACGAGCAGTACTTC. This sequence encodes CSAQRTGHLYEQYF.